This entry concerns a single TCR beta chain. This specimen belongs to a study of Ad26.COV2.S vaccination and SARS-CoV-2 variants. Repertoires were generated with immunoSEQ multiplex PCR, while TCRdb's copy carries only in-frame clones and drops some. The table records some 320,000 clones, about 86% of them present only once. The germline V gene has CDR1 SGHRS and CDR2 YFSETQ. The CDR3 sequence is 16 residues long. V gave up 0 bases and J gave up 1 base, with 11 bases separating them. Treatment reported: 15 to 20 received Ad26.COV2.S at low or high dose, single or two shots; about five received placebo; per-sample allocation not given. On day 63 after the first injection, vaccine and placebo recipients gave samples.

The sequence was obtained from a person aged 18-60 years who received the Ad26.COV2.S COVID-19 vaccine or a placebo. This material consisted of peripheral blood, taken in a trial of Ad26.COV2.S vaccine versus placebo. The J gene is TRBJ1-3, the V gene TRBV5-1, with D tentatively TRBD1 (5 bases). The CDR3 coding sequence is TGCGCCAGCAGCTTGGCAGGGATACCTTCTGGAAACACCATATATTTT. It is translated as CASSLAGIPSGNTIYF. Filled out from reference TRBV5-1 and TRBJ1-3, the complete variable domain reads KAGVTQTPRYLIKTRGQQVTLSCSPISGHRSVSWYQQTPGQGLQFLFEYFSETQRNKGNFPGRFSGRQFSNSRSEMNVSTLELGDSALYLCASSLAGIPSGNTIYFGEGSWLTVV.